The T cell receptor (beta chain) under discussion was sequenced for a study of shared clonotypes between healthy human individuals. The sample holds one count of this clone. Trimming left V 6 bases short and J 0 bases short, with 14 bases between. The CDR3 sequence is 15 residues long. CDR1 LNHDA and CDR2 SQIVND come from the germline V gene (reference sequence). Profiled with immunoSEQ multiplex PCR; TCRdb holds only in-frame clones, not every one. Here the sample spans approximately 2.4 million clones, 90% to 97% being singletons. The genes are TRBV19 and TRBJ1-1; unclear D gene. This clonotype was sampled from a man between 18 and 29 years old in good health. Sequencing was carried out using naive CD4+ T cells sorted from blood. Subset of the sample: CD45RA+ positively selected. This CDR3 is CASSALRRMNTEAFF. The CDR3 nucleotides are TGTGCCAGTAGCGCCTTGAGGAGGATGAACACTGAAGCTTTCTTT.